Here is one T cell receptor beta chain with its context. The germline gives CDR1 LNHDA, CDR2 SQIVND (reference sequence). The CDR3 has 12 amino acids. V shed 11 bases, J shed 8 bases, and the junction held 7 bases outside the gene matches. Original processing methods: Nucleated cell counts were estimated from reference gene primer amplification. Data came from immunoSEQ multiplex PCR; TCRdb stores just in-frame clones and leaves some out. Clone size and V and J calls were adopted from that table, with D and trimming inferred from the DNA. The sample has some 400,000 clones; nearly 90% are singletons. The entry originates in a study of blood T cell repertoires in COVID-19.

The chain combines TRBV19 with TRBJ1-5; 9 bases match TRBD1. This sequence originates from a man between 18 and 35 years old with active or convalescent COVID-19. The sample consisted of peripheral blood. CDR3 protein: CAAGQGLEPQHF. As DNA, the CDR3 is TGTGCCGCCGGACAGGGGTTGGAGCCCCAGCATTTT.